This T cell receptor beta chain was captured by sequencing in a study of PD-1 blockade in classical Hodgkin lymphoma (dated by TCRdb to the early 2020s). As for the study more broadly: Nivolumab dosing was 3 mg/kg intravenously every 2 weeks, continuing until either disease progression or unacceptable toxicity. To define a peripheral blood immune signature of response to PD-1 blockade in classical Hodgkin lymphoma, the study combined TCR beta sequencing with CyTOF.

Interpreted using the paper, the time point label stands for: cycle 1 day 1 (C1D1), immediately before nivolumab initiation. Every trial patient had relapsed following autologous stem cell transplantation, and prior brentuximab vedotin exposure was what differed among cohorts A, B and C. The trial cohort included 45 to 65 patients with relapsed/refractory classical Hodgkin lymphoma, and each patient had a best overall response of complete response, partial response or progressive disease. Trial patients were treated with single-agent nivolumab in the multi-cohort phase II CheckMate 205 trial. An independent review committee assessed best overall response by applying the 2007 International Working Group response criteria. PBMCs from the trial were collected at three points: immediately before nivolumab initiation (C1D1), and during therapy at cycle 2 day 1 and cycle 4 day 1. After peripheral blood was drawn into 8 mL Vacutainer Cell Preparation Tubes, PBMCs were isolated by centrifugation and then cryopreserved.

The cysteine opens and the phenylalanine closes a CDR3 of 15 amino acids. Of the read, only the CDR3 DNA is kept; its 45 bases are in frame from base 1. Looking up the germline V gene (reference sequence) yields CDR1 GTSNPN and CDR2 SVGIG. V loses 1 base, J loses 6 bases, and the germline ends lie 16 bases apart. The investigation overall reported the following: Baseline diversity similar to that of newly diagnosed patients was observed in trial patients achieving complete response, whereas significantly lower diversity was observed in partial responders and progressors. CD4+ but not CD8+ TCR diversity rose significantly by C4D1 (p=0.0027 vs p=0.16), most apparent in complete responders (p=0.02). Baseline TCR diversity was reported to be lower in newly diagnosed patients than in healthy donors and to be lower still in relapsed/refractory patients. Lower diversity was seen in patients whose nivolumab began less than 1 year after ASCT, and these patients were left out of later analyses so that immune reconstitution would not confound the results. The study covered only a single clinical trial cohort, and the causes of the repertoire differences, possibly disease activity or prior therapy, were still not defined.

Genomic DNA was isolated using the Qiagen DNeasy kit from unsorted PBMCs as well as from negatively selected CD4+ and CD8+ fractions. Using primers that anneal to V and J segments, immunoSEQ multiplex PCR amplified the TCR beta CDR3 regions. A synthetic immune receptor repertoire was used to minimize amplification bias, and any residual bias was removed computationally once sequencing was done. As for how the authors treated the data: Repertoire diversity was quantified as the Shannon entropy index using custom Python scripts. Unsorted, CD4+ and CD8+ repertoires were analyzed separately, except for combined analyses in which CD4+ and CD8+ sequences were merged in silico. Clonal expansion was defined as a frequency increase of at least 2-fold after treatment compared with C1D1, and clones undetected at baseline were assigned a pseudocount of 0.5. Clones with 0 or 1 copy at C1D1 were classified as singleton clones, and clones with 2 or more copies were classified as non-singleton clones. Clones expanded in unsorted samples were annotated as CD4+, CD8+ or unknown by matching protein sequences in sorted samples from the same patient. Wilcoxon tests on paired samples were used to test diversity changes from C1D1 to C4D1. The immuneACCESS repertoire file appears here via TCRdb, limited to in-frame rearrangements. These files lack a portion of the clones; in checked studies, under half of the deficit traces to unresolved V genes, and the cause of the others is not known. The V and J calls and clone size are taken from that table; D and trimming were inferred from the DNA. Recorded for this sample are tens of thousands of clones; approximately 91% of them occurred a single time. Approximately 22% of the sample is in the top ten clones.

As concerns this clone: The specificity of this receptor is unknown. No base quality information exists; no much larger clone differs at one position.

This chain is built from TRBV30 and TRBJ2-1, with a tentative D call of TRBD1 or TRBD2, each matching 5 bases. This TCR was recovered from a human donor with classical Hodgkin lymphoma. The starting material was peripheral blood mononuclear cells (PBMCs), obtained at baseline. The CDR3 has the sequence CAWSAKGTVLNEQFF. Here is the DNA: TGTGCCTGGAGTGCGAAAGGGACGGTCCTCAATGAGCAGTTCTTC.